This T cell receptor beta chain derives from a study of response to subunit inactivated influenza vaccine. Germline CDR1 reads MDHEN; CDR2 reads SYDVKM. This CDR3 has 14 amino acids. V lost 4 bases to trimming and J lost 3 bases, with 13 bases between them. TCRdb reprocessed the RT-PCR reads with MiXCR, giving one entry per CDR3 protein. The sample records more than 700,000 distinct CDR3 sequences, approximately 22% being singletons. Study-level points and caveats: The authors suggested that few new T cells are recruited per seasonal influenza vaccination.

As regards this clonotype: Its antigen remains unidentified.

This sequence originates from a man in his fifties who received an inactivated influenza vaccine. V and J are TRBV28 and TRBJ2-7; no clear D. Sequencing used PBMCs from blood, obtained around 5 days after vaccination. The CDR3 DNA is TGTGCCAGCAGTTCCCGGCTGGCTATCTACGAGCAGTACTTC. Its translation: CASSSRLAIYEQYF.